This TCR beta chain was identified during a study of T-cell reconstitution after alpha-beta-depleted transplantation in children. Unique molecular identifiers were built into the TCRbeta library. TCRdb itself ran the PCR reads through MiXCR, one entry per CDR3 protein. The sample yields 450,000 to 600,000 distinct CDR3 sequences, roughly 33% seen once. V was pared by 2 bases and J by 0 bases, with 14 bases between. The germline gives CDR1 MNHEY, CDR2 SVGEGT. The CDR3 is made up of 18 amino acids. The clonotype was recovered from a human donor who donated a stem cell graft to a child with aplastic anemia. The chain couples TRBV6-2 or TRBV6-3 to TRBJ2-6; D is perhaps TRBD2 (6 bases). The material sequenced was PBMCs from the stem cell graft donor, taken from the stem cell graft. CDR3 coding DNA: TGTGCCAGCAGTTACAGGGACTTATCTAACTCTGGGGCCAACGTCCTGACTTTC. Translated: CASSYRDLSNSGANVLTF.